The next 31 T cell receptor beta chains were all read from a single sample in a study of T cells in Graves' hyperthyroidism and ophthalmopathy. TCR beta CDR3 region amplification was performed from RNA transcripts. The HTBI set primed first-round TCR CDR3 RT-PCR. TCRdb passed the multiplex PCR reads through MiXCR, listing each CDR3 protein once. This table holds under 350,000 distinct CDR3 sequences, about 15% found once. The sequenced sample consisted of blood. The receptor source for this set is a woman aged 60-75 years with Graves' ophthalmopathy.

This clonotype was observed many times. The chain is built from TRBV20-1 and TRBJ2-1, with 11 bases identical to TRBD2. Germline CDR1 reads DFQATT; CDR2 reads SNEGSKA (reference sequence). The V segment lost 5 bases and the J segment 10 bases; nucleotides outside the gene matches: 7. The CDR3 loop spans 13 amino acids. CDR3 sequence: CSARSGRAEEQFF. DNA of the CDR3: TGCAGTGCTCGTAGCGGGAGGGCCGAAGAGCAGTTCTTC.

This clonotype was observed a few times. The gene calls are TRBV9 and TRBJ2-3; tentatively, D is TRBD2 (7 bases). V was trimmed by 4 bases and J by 1 base, leaving 16 bases between them. Germline CDR1 reads SGDLS; CDR2 reads YYNGEE. The CDR3 contains 16 residues. The CDR3 here is CASSLGGGFGTDTQYF. CDR3 in DNA: TGTGCCAGCAGCCTAGGGGGGGGTTTCGGCACAGATACGCAGTATTTT.

This clonotype was detected ten times or more. V and J are TRBV5-1 and TRBJ1-1; the D is unclear. CDR1 is SGHRS, CDR2 YFSETQ, per germline. The CDR3 is 12 residues long. Trimming removed 4 bases from V and 1 base from J, with 5 bases in between. In nucleotides, the CDR3 is TGCGCCAGCAGCGATCCGAACACTGAAGCTTTCTTT. Protein sequence: CASSDPNTEAFF. Combining the CDR3 with reference TRBV5-1 and TRBJ1-1 gives the whole variable domain KAGVTQTPRYLIKTRGQQVTLSCSPISGHRSVSWYQQTPGQGLQFLFEYFSETQRNKGNFPGRFSGRQFSNSRSEMNVSTLELGDSALYLCASSDPNTEAFFGQGTRLTVV.

This clonotype was seen repeatedly, ten times or more. This sequence joins TRBV5-1 and TRBJ2-7, with D tentatively TRBD1 or TRBD2 (6 bases each). Germline lookup yields CDR1 SGHRS and CDR2 YFSETQ. There are 18 residues in the CDR3. The germline V and J ends were trimmed by 0 bases and 1 base, with 20 bases remaining between them. In DNA, the CDR3 is TGCGCCAGCAGCTTGGGCCCTCAGTCCCGGGGGCGATCCTACGAGCAGTACTTC. Amino acid sequence: CASSLGPQSRGRSYEQYF.

This clonotype was seen a few times. The chain uses TRBV10-3 and TRBJ1-3; no clear D gene. The CDR3 has 14 residues. V gave up 2 bases and J gave up 2 bases, with 7 bases separating them. The germline gives CDR1 ENHRY, CDR2 SYGVKD. As DNA, the CDR3 is TGTGCCATCAGTGAGAGGAGGGCTGGAAACACCATATATTTT. Protein: CAISERRAGNTIYF.

At least ten counts were recorded for this clonotype. The gene calls are TRBV11-2 and TRBJ2-7; the D gene is possibly TRBD2 (6 bases). The CDR3 is 15 amino acids. The germline CDR1 and CDR2 sequences are SGHAT and FQNNGV. Between the trimmed V and J ends, which lost 5 bases and 1 base, there was a span of 15 bases. Written as DNA, the CDR3 is TGTGCCAGCAGCCCGGAGGGGAGGAGGTCCTACGAGCAGTACTTC. It codes for CASSPEGRRSYEQYF.

This clonotype occurred many times. V is TRBV7-8 and J is TRBJ2-7; a weak D match, TRBD2 (5 bases). The CDR3 totals 14 residues. V dropped 3 bases and J dropped 4 bases, with 13 bases sitting between them. Germline V CDR1 and CDR2: SGHVS, FQNEAQ. In DNA, the CDR3 is TGTGCCAGCAGCTTGTTCCTAGCTTCTTACGAGCAGTACTTC. Translating gives CASSLFLASYEQYF.

Regarding this clonotype: Possible read error: a much larger clone is one base away. This chain joins TRBV7-2 and TRBJ1-3, with D uncertain. In germline, CDR1 is SGHTA, CDR2 FQGNSA. This CDR3 has 14 residues. The CDR3 DNA follows: TGTGTCAGCAGCCTCGGACTAGGAGGAAACACCATATATTTT. This gives the protein CVSSLGLGGNTIYF.

This clonotype was counted only a few times. The rearrangement uses TRBV4-3 and TRBJ2-7; 9 bases are shared with TRBD1. This CDR3 is built from 15 residues. Per the germline V gene, CDR1 is LGHNA and CDR2 is YSLEER. Trimming removed 4 bases from V and 5 bases from J; junction bases left unmatched: 9. Here the CDR3 reads CASSRLGQGTHEQYF. CDR3 in DNA: TGCGCCAGCAGCCGTCTCGGACAGGGGACCCACGAGCAGTACTTC.

This chain uses TRBV5-6 with TRBJ2-5, with TRBD1 identical over 12 bases. Trimming at V came to 0 bases and at J to 5 bases, leaving 8 bases not matched to a gene. Germline CDR1 and CDR2: SGHDT and YYEEEE. This CDR3 contains 17 residues. The CDR3 region has the DNA TGTGCCAGCAGCTTGGACGGGACAGGGGGCAGAGGGGAGACCCAGTACTTC. Its protein product is CASSLDGTGGRGETQYF. Full variable domain (remainder filled in from reference TRBV5-6 and TRBJ2-5): DAGVTQSPTHLIKTRGQQVTLRCSPKSGHDTVSWYQQALGQGPQFIFQYYEEEERQRGNFPDRFSGHQFPNYSSELNVNALLLGDSALYLCASSLDGTGGRGETQYFGPGTRLLVL.

This clonotype was detected many times. The rearrangement joins TRBV6-1 to TRBJ1-2; no clear D. The CDR3 extends over 13 amino acids. Germline assignment: CDR1 MNHNS and CDR2 SASEGT. The ends were cut back, 10 bases at V and 3 bases at J, with 15 bases in the middle. Here the CDR3 DNA reads TGTGCCACCCGGCCTGACAAATACTATGGCTACACCTTC. Amino acids: CATRPDKYYGYTF.

The sample holds many counts of this clonotype. The V call is TRBV28, the J call TRBJ2-7, with 8 bases aligning to TRBD1. V was pared by 5 bases and J by 0 bases, with 6 bases of the junction left unmatched. This CDR3 region has 15 residues. CDR1 and CDR2 from the germline V gene are MDHEN and SYDVKM. The CDR3 coding sequence is TGTGCCAGCAGTCGGACAGGGAGCAGCTCCTACGAGCAGTACTTC. Translated, it gives CASSRTGSSSYEQYF.

This clonotype was detected only a few times. The chain couples TRBV4-3 to TRBJ2-5, with unresolved D. Germline values: CDR1 LGHNA, CDR2 YSLEER. The CDR3 loop spans 14 amino acids. V dropped 0 bases and J dropped 2 bases, with 7 bases sitting between them. CDR3 region: CASSQEGLQETQYF. The CDR3 DNA is TGCGCCAGCAGCCAAGAGGGATTGCAAGAGACCCAGTACTTC.

This clonotype appeared a few times. Given a much more abundant clone one base away, this may be a read error. The chain uses TRBV5-1 and TRBJ2-5; 7 nucleotides match TRBD1. The CDR3 spans 14 residues. Germline CDR1 SGHRS, CDR2 YFSETQ. The CDR3 sequence: CDSSYAGGQETQYF. CDR3 bases: TGCGACAGCAGCTATGCAGGGGGCCAAGAGACCCAGTACTTC.

The sample holds a few counts of this clonotype. The J gene is TRBJ2-1, the V gene TRBV27; 7 positions agree with TRBD1. Germline V gene lookup returns CDR1 MNHEY and CDR2 SMNVEV (reference sequence). V trimming: 5 bases; J trimming: 8 bases; junction bases outside the gene matches: 9. The CDR3 spans 14 residues. The chain's CDR3 is CASSRLYTGDEQFF. Written as DNA, the CDR3 is TGTGCCAGCAGTAGATTATATACAGGGGATGAGCAGTTCTTC.

This clonotype came up many times. This sequence joins TRBV20-1 and TRBJ2-7, with D perhaps matching TRBD2 (5 bases). Trimming shortened V by 2 bases and J by 6 bases, and 23 bases separated the two germline ends. This CDR3 has 16 amino acids. The germline gives CDR1 DFQATT, CDR2 SNEGSKA (reference sequence). The CDR3 sequence: CSARLSAGGRTLEQYF. As DNA, the CDR3 is TGCAGTGCTAGACTCTCGGCAGGAGGCAGGACCCTCGAGCAGTACTTC.

This clonotype has a count of ten or more. The genes are TRBV2 and TRBJ2-1; D not certain. Germline V gene lookup returns CDR1 SNHLY and CDR2 FYNNEI. V was cut by 0 bases and J by 2 bases, with 8 bases left in between. The CDR3 spans 15 residues. The CDR3 spells CASSEAVGTYNEQFF. DNA of the CDR3: TGTGCCAGCAGTGAAGCTGTGGGGACCTACAATGAGCAGTTCTTC.

This chain links TRBV12-3 or TRBV12-4 with TRBJ1-5, with 9 nucleotides matching TRBD1. V lost 6 bases to trimming and J lost 6 bases; unmatched junction nucleotides: 6. The CDR3 contains 14 residues. The CDR3 DNA sequence: TGTGCCAGCAGGTTACAGGGGGCGGGTCAGCCCCAGCATTTT. This gives the protein CASRLQGAGQPQHF.

This chain uses TRBV5-1 with TRBJ2-5, with TRBD2 matching over 10 bases. The V and J ends lost 7 bases and 4 bases, in that order; junction bases with no gene match: 10. Germline CDR1 and CDR2: SGHRS and YFSETQ. The CDR3 contains 15 residues. The CDR3 sequence is CASEVGAGGGETQYF. The CDR3 DNA reads TGCGCCAGCGAAGTGGGAGCGGGAGGGGGAGAGACCCAGTACTTC.

A remark on this clonotype: With a much larger clone just one base away, this may be a read error. This chain joins TRBV7-3 and TRBJ2-1, with 12 bases matching TRBD2. The assigned J gene may be wrong: the sequence end matches TRBJ2-7 better. The CDR3 is made up of 16 amino acids. CDR1 and CDR2 (germline): SGHTA, FQGTGA. This chain's CDR3 is CASSETSGSGYNEQYF. CDR3 bases: TGTGCCAGCAGTGAGACTAGCGGGAGTGGGTACAATGAGCAGTACTTC.

The J gene is TRBJ2-7, the V gene TRBV29-1; D may match TRBD1 or TRBD2 (5 bases each). V was clipped by 4 bases and J by 1 base, with 8 bases between them. The CDR3 runs 12 residues. Germline CDR1 reads SQVTM; CDR2 reads ANQGSEA. The CDR3 nucleotides are TGCAGCGTTGGGGGGATATCCTACGAGCAGTACTTC. Its protein is CSVGGISYEQYF.

This clonotype has at least ten counts. The chain has TRBV7-2 and TRBJ1-2, with D perhaps matching TRBD1 (5 bases). The CDR3 totals 13 residues. Germline CDR1 reads SGHTA; CDR2 reads FQGNSA. Trimming took 4 bases from V and 4 from J, leaving 10 bases between them. DNA of the CDR3: TGTGCCAGCAGCTACGAGGGGTCCTATGGCTACACCTTC. Amino acids: CASSYEGSYGYTF.

The chain is built from TRBV28 and TRBJ1-3; maybe TRBD1 (5 bases). In germline, CDR1 is MDHEN, CDR2 SYDVKM. CDR3 length equals 16 residues. V dropped 7 bases and J dropped 1 base, with 17 bases sitting between them. The CDR3 DNA reads TGTGCCAGCATTATAGGAGGGGATGTTTCTGGAAACACCATATATTTT. Translating gives CASIIGGDVSGNTIYF.

V is TRBV5-1 and J is TRBJ2-7; TRBD1 matches at 8 bases. The CDR3 extends over 15 amino acids. V trimming: 4 bases; J trimming: 0 bases; junction bases outside the gene matches: 6. Looked up from germline, CDR1 is SGHRS and CDR2 is YFSETQ. Here the CDR3 reads CASSAYRGVSYEQYF. The DNA for the CDR3 is TGCGCCAGCAGCGCCTACAGGGGGGTCTCCTACGAGCAGTACTTC.

In its sample, this clonotype was seen many times. The chain combines TRBV2 with TRBJ2-7, with TRBD2 matching 7 bases. The CDR3 consists of 13 residues. Germline V gene lookup returns CDR1 SNHLY and CDR2 FYNNEI. Trimming removed 6 bases from V and 7 bases from J; junction bases left unmatched: 9. CDR3 sequence: CASSGSGVGEQYF. DNA of the CDR3: TGTGCCAGCAGCGGAAGCGGGGTGGGGGAGCAGTACTTC.

V usage is TRBV27 and J usage is TRBJ2-2; 7 nucleotides match TRBD1. CDR3 length: 16 residues. V dropped 5 bases and J dropped 0; count of bases not matched to a gene: 6. CDR1 is MNHEY and CDR2 is SMNVEV in the germline V gene (reference sequence). The CDR3 here is CASSDFGTANTGELFF. CDR3 DNA: TGTGCCAGCAGTGATTTCGGGACAGCGAACACCGGGGAGCTGTTTTTT.

In the case of this clonotype: A much more abundant neighbour one base away suggests this may be a read error. This chain links TRBV20-1 with TRBJ1-2, with 7 bases aligning to TRBD1. The CDR3 totals 14 residues. V lost 5 bases and J lost 7; bases outside the gene matches: 13. Germline loops: CDR1 DFQATT, CDR2 SNEGSKA (reference sequence). The CDR3 spells CSARGDREGGGYTF. CDR3 bases: TGCAGTGCTCGAGGTGACAGGGAAGGGGGTGGCTACACCTTC.

This clonotype was observed a handful of times. This chain connects TRBV6-1 to TRBJ2-7, with 9 bases identical to TRBD1. V shed 5 bases and J 2 bases; nucleotides not matched to a gene: 7. CDR1 is MNHNS, CDR2 SASEGT, per germline. The CDR3 covers 15 residues. DNA for the CDR3: TGTGCCAGCAGTTACGGGACAGGGAGGACCTACGAGCAGTACTTC. This translates into CASSYGTGRTYEQYF.

This clonotype was detected only a few times. The chain combines TRBV19 with TRBJ2-3; 8 nucleotides line up with TRBD2. This CDR3 is 15 amino acids long. CDR1 LNHDA and CDR2 SQIVND come from the germline V gene (reference sequence). With 5 bases clipped from V and 4 bases from J, the junction kept 8 bases outside the gene matches. In nucleotides, the CDR3 is TGTGCCAGTAGTTCCAAACGGGGGGGGTCAGATACGCAGTATTTT. Translated: CASSSKRGGSDTQYF.

This clonotype was counted at least ten times. The CDR3 spells CASSNFGGGNQPQHF. The CDR3 DNA is TGTGCCAGCTCCAACTTCGGGGGTGGCAATCAGCCCCAGCATTTT. The chain combines TRBV12-3 or TRBV12-4 with TRBJ1-5; tentatively, D is TRBD1 (5 bases). Between the trimmed V and J ends, which lost 8 bases and 2 bases, there was a span of 16 bases. CDR3 length: 15 amino acids.

This clonotype has just a few counts. The chain couples TRBV7-9 to TRBJ1-2, with D possibly being TRBD1 (6 bases). There are 13 residues in the CDR3. CDR1 SEHNR and CDR2 FQNEAQ come from the germline V gene (reference sequence). V lost 5 bases, J lost 5 bases, and 12 bases lay in between. The CDR3 spells CASSVTGPYGYTF. CDR3 DNA sequence: TGTGCCAGCAGCGTGACAGGCCCTTATGGCTACACCTTC.